This entry is about one TCR beta chain. The antigen remains undetermined. V shed 5 bases, J shed 9 bases, and the junction held 14 bases outside the gene matches. Germline values: CDR1 SGHDT, CDR2 YYEEEE. CDR3 length: 15 residues. This entry belongs to a study of graft-versus-host responses after intestinal transplantation. Looking at the study overall: Recipients were given multivisceral, liver-intestinal, or isolated intestinal transplants. Anti-thymocyte globulin was used for induction in all recipients, who then took tacrolimus and steroids for approximately 3 years.

Notes on the study in general: GvH clones detected in recipient marrow included some appearing first in ileum or blood.

Some clones are missing from TCRdb's copy, which holds only in-frame ones; the method was immunoSEQ multiplex PCR. The top ten hold more than 15% of the sample, which has tens of thousands of clones, about 90% seen once. Processing released intraepithelial and lamina propria lymphocytes from the graft tissue. The V call is TRBV5-6, the J call TRBJ2-1; the match to TRBD1 covers 7 bases. The receptor was isolated from a human patient who received an intestinal transplant, so some T cells may come from the graft donor. The sample here was ileum tissue, taken around 190 days after intestinal transplant. The CDR3 loop is CASSLTGKGRSEQFF. In nucleotides, the CDR3 is TGTGCCAGCAGTTTGACAGGGAAGGGACGAAGTGAGCAGTTCTTC.